These T cell receptor beta chains were read from a single sample in a study of Graves' ophthalmopathy and Graves' hyperthyroidism. TCRdb analysed the multiplex PCR reads with MiXCR anew, one entry per CDR3 protein. The data show hundreds of thousands of distinct CDR3 sequences, about 38% seen once. Sequenced input: peripheral blood. All receptors come from an adult man with Graves' ophthalmopathy. Each CDR3 is given with its conserved first and last residue. Each record gives: V gene, J gene, clone size, CDR3 protein. Only part of the rows carry a size: once, few, many, or a class if the clone is expanded.

V: TRBV4-2
J: TRBJ2-5
size: few
CDR3: CASSQDWISQETQYF

V: TRBV18
J: TRBJ1-1
size: few
CDR3: CASSSTKNTEAFF

V: TRBV7-3
J: TRBJ2-5
size: many
CDR3: CASSSGQGREETQYF

V: TRBV29-1
J: TRBJ2-3
size: few
CDR3: CSVAGGADTQYF

V: TRBV20-1
J: TRBJ1-6
size: .
CDR3: CSASRASNSPLHF

V: TRBV10-3
J: TRBJ1-5
size: .
CDR3: CASRQYAGQPQHF

V: TRBV4-1
J: TRBJ2-5
size: few
CDR3: CASSKPGTGMGETQYF

V: TRBV12-5
J: TRBJ2-5
size: few
CDR3: CASGPSRGKTQYF

V: TRBV12-3/TRBV12-4
J: TRBJ2-7
size: many
CDR3: CASSRGQGAAYEQYF

V: TRBV7-6
J: TRBJ1-1
size: .
CDR3: CASSPTTGLNTEASF

V: TRBV6-5
J: TRBJ1-6
size: many
CDR3: CASSYRGTGSPLHF

V: TRBV2
J: TRBJ1-2
size: many
CDR3: CARRALGMNYGYTF

V: TRBV9
J: TRBJ1-5
size: .
CDR3: CASSVESGRSTQHF

V: TRBV10-3
J: TRBJ2-5
size: .
CDR3: CAISALAGDQETQYF

V: TRBV10-3
J: TRBJ2-6
size: many
CDR3: CAIMAGLGSGANVLTF

V: TRBV7-8
J: TRBJ2-7
size: many
CDR3: CASSDRDHHYEQYF

V: TRBV20-1
J: TRBJ2-1
size: .
CDR3: CSARTRTSRDMQFF

V: TRBV13
J: TRBJ2-2
size: .
CDR3: CASGTSGRTNTGELFF

V: TRBV9
J: TRBJ2-7
size: .
CDR3: CASSPGRLYEQYF

V: TRBV29-1
J: TRBJ2-7
size: many
CDR3: CSVKPQWAEQYF

V: TRBV7-2
J: TRBJ2-5
size: many
CDR3: CASLRGGAEETQYF

V: TRBV9
J: TRBJ2-7
size: few
CDR3: CASSYRPGQGNYEQYF

V: TRBV19
J: TRBJ2-5
size: .
CDR3: CASSDYRDWGRETQYF

V: TRBV5-1
J: TRBJ1-6
size: few
CDR3: CASRVMGQGYSPLHF

V: TRBV2
J: TRBJ2-5
size: many
CDR3: CASSTGQGDQETQYF

V: TRBV14
J: TRBJ2-7
size: .
CDR3: CASSQDRVREGPYEQYF

V: TRBV12-3/TRBV12-4
J: TRBJ1-5
size: many
CDR3: CASTPRSDQPQHF

V: TRBV14
J: TRBJ1-2
size: few
CDR3: CASSQDWREAYGYTF

V: TRBV12-3/TRBV12-4
J: TRBJ1-1
size: .
CDR3: CASSEIGGAGNTEAFF

V: TRBV20-1
J: TRBJ2-7
size: many
CDR3: CSAKTVLSYEQYF

V: TRBV10-3
J: TRBJ2-7
size: many
CDR3: CATQTGTVSYEQYF

V: TRBV19
J: TRBJ2-2
size: .
CDR3: CASSIGSGGPRGTGELFF

V: TRBV19
J: TRBJ1-6
size: many
CDR3: CASSMARVDSPLHF

V: TRBV29-1
J: TRBJ1-2
size: .
CDR3: CSTGEANYGYTF

V: TRBV29-1
J: TRBJ2-6
size: .
CDR3: CSVVAGGFGANVLTF

V: TRBV24-1
J: TRBJ2-3
size: .
CDR3: CATSEDTQYF

V: TRBV11-1
J: TRBJ2-7
size: many
CDR3: CASSFRDRHYEQYF

V: TRBV7-2
J: TRBJ2-7
size: .
CDR3: CASGSQLRYEQYF

V: TRBV2
J: TRBJ1-2
size: .
CDR3: CASRKLGTGRNYGYTF

V: TRBV10-3
J: TRBJ1-4
size: once
CDR3: CAISENRGGLINEKLFF

V: TRBV4-2
J: TRBJ1-6
size: many
CDR3: CASSQGAGINSPLHF

V: TRBV10-3
J: TRBJ1-5
size: .
CDR3: CASRAQGGWPQHF

V: TRBV29-1
J: TRBJ2-3
size: few
CDR3: CSVFGGGVLTDTQYF

V: TRBV7-9
J: TRBJ1-2
size: .
CDR3: CASSLVEGAYGYTF

V: TRBV20-1
J: TRBJ1-2
size: many
CDR3: CSAVTPGDGYTF

V: TRBV10-3
J: TRBJ1-2
size: .
CDR3: CAISESGRGHGYTF

V: TRBV2
J: TRBJ1-2
size: .
CDR3: CASSEGGGHPGEGYTF

V: TRBV20-1
J: TRBJ2-7
size: .
CDR3: CSALRSGHDTYEQYF

V: TRBV29-1
J: TRBJ1-1
size: .
CDR3: CSVGGRQNTEAFF

V: TRBV10-2
J: TRBJ1-2
size: many
CDR3: CASSLDLGRYGYTF

V: TRBV11-2
J: TRBJ1-4
size: few
CDR3: CASSPGFGTTNEKLFF

V: TRBV7-9
J: TRBJ1-3
size: many
CDR3: CASSLRVRSSGNTIYF